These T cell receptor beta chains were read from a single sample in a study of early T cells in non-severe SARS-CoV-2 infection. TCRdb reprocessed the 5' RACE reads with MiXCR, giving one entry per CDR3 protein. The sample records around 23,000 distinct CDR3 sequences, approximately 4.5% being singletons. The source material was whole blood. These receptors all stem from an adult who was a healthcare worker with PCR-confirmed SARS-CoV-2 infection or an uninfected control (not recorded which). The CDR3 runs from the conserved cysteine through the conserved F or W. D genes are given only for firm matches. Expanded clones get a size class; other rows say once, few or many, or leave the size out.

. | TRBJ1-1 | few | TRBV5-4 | TGTGCCAGCAGCCCCGCGGGCAACACTGAAGCTTTCTTT | CASSPAGNTEAFF
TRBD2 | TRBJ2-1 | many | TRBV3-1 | TGTGCCAGCAGCCAAAGGGGACTAGCGGGAGGAAATGAGCAGTTCTTC | CASSQRGLAGGNEQFF
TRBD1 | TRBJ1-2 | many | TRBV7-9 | TGTGCCAGCAGCTTCGGGGACAGGGGATACGACTATGGCTACACCTTC | CASSFGDRGYDYGYTF
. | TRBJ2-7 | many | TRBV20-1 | TGCAGTGCCCGGTCCCCAAGGGTCTCTACCTACGAGCAGTACTTC | CSARSPRVSTYEQYF
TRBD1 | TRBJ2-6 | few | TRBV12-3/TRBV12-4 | TGTGCCAGCAGATTACAAACAGGGGCGAGGGCCAACGTCCTGACTTTC | CASRLQTGARANVLTF
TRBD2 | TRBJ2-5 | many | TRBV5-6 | TGTGCCAGCAGTTTCCGGGGACTAGCGGGATCAGAGACCCAGTACTTC | CASSFRGLAGSETQYF
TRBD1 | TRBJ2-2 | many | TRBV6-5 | TGTGCCAGCAGGGGACAGGACCCGCCGTATGGGGAGCTGTTTTTT | CASRGQDPPYGELFF
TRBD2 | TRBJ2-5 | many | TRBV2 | TGTGCCAGCCAGACTAGCGGGATTTCAGGGGAGACCCAGTACTTC | CASQTSGISGETQYF
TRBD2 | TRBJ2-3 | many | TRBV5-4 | TGTGCCAGCAGCTTGGCGGGCGTAGCTAGCGGGAAACCAACAGATACGCAGTATTTT | CASSLAGVASGKPTDTQYF
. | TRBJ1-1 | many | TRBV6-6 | TGTGCCAGCACAACGGGGCAGGAGAACACTGAAGCTTTCTTT | CASTTGQENTEAFF
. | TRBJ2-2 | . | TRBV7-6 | TGTGCCAGCAGCTTGATAACTATCCAAGCCGGGGAGCTGTTTTTT | CASSLITIQAGELFF
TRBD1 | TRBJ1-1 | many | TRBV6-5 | TGTGCCAGCAGTCTCAGGACAGGGGGCACTGAAGCTTTCTTT | CASSLRTGGTEAFF
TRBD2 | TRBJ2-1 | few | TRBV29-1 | TGCAGCGTTCTATTGGGAGGGGAGTTCTTC | CSVLLGGEFF
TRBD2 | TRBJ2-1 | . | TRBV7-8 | TGTGCCAGCAGCTTAGTTACGGGAGGTTCCTCTTCCTACAATGAGCAGTTCTTC | CASSLVTGGSSSYNEQFF
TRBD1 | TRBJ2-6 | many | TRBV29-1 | TGCAGCGTAAGAGGGGGCGCGGGGGCCAACGTCCTGACTTTC | CSVRGGAGANVLTF
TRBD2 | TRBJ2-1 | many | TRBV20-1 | TGCAGTGCTAGGGGTCCTCTAGCGGGAGCTGCGAACTCCTACAATGAGCAGTTCTTC | CSARGPLAGAANSYNEQFF
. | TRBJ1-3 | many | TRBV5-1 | TGCGCCAGCAAACAGGAATCCAGCTCTGGAAACACCATATATTTT | CASKQESSSGNTIYF
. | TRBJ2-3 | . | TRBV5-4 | TGTGCCAGCAGCCTCCTGACAGACACAGATACGCAGTATTTT | CASSLLTDTDTQYF